The present TCR beta chain was sequenced within a study of blood T cell repertoires in COVID-19. Study-level information: Sources were T cells, B-cell-depleted T cells, or PBMCs; the material itself was cDNA or gDNA.

Per the authors' pipeline: By means of reference gene primer amplification, nucleated cell counts were estimated. The protocol was immunoSEQ multiplex PCR, while the TCRdb copy is restricted to in-frame clones and leaves out a portion. Clone size and the V and J calls come from that table; the DNA yielded D and trimming. The sample shows about 300,000 clones, about 87% of them seen only once. One Seattle source followed patients from active infection through their disease course. This clone was counted once. Trimming cost V 1 base and J 10 bases, with 8 bases left between them. Per the germline V gene, CDR1 is LGHDT and CDR2 is YNNKEL (reference sequence). This CDR3 is 12 amino acids long.

The chain uses TRBV3-1 (or the pseudogene TRBV3-2) and TRBJ2-1; unclear D gene. The specimen was peripheral blood. The TCR originated in a woman aged 45-65 years with COVID-19, enrolled during active disease. CDR3 loop: CASSQVLREQFF. Here the CDR3 DNA reads TGTGCCAGCAGCCAAGTACTCCGGGAGCAGTTCTTC.